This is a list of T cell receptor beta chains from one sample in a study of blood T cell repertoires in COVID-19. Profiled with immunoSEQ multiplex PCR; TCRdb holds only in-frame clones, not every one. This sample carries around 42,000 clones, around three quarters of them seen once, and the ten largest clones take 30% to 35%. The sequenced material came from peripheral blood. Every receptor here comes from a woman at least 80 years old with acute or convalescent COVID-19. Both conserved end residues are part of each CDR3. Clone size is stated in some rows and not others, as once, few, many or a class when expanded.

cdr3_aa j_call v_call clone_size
CASSPDKGRGAFF TRBJ1-1 TRBV7-8 .
CASSLSGGLEIYEQYF TRBJ2-7 TRBV7-2 few
CASSPDRDVGNEQFF TRBJ2-1 TRBV7-6 .
CASSLAGQIHEKLFF TRBJ1-4 TRBV5-6 .
CASSGELGNTEAFF TRBJ1-1 TRBV5-6 few
CASSVRDVTDTQYF TRBJ2-3 TRBV9 .
CASSLYQDLNTEAFF TRBJ1-1 TRBV27 few
CASSLEGRSYNEQFF TRBJ2-1 TRBV7-2 .
CASSPRGQGNQPQHF TRBJ1-5 TRBV25-1 .
CASSPLFSPLHF TRBJ1-6 TRBV28 .
CASSSSRTSGRARNEQFF TRBJ2-1 TRBV13 .
CASSFVNQYF TRBJ2-5 TRBV12-3/TRBV12-4 once
CASNPMSGSRGNEQFF TRBJ2-1 TRBV19 .
CASSHTGRGGTNEKLFF TRBJ1-4 TRBV4-1 few
CASSVADSSYNSPLHF TRBJ1-6 TRBV9 few
CASSLLAPELAGELFF TRBJ2-2 TRBV11-3 few
CASSLRGLDGYTF TRBJ1-2 TRBV5-6 .